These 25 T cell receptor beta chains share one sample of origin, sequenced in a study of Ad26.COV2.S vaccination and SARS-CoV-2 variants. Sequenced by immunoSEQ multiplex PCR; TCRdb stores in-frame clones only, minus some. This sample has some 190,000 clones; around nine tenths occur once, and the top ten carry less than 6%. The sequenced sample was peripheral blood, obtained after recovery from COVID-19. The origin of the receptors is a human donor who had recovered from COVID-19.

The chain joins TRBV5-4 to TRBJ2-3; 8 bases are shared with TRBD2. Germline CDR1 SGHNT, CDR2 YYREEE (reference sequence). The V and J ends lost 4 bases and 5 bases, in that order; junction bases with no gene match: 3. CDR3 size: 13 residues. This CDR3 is CASSLTSEDTQYF. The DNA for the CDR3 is TGTGCCAGCAGCCTGACTAGCGAAGATACGCAGTATTTT.

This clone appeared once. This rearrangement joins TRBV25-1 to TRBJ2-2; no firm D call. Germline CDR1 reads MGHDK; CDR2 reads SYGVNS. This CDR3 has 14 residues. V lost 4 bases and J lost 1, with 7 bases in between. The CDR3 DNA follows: TGTGCCAGCAGTGCCGGTAGGAACACCGGGGAGCTGTTTTTT. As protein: CASSAGRNTGELFF.

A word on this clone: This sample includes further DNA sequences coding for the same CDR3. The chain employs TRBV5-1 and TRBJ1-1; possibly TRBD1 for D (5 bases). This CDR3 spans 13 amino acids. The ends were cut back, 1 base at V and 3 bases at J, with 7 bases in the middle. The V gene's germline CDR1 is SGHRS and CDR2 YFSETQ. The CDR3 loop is CASSLQGYTEAFF. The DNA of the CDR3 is TGCGCCAGCAGCTTGCAGGGATACACTGAAGCTTTCTTT.

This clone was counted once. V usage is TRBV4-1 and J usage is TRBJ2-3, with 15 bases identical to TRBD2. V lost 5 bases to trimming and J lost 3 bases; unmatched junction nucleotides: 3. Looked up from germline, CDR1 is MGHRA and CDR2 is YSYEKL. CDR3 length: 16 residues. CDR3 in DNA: TGCGCCAGCAGCTTAGGACTAGCGGGAGGGACAGATACGCAGTATTTT. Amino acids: CASSLGLAGGTDTQYF.

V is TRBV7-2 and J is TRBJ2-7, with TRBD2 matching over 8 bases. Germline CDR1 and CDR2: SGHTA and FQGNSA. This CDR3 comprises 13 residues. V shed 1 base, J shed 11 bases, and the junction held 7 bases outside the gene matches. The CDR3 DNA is TGTGCCAGCAGCTTAGTGCGGGAGGACGCCAAGTACTTC. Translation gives CASSLVREDAKYF.

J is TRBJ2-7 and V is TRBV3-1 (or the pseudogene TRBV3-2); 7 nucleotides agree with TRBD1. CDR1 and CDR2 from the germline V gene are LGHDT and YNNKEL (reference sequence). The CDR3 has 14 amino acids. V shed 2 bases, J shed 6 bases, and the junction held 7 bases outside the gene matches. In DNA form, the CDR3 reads TGTGCCAGCAGCCAACAAGGGGGCAAAGGCGAGCAGTACTTC. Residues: CASSQQGGKGEQYF.

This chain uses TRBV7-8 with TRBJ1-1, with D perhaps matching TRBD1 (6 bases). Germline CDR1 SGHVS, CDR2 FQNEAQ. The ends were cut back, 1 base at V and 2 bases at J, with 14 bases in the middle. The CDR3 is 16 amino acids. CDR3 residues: CASSLGGEGVNTEAFF. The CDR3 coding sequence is TGTGCCAGCAGCTTAGGGGGGGAGGGGGTTAACACTGAAGCTTTCTTT.

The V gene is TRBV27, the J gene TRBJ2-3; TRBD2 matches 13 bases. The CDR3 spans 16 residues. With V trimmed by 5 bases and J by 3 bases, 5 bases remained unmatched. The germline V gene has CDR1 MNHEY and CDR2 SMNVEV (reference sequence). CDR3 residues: CASSPLTSGGTDTQYF. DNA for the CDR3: TGTGCCAGCAGTCCCCTGACTAGCGGGGGGACAGATACGCAGTATTTT.

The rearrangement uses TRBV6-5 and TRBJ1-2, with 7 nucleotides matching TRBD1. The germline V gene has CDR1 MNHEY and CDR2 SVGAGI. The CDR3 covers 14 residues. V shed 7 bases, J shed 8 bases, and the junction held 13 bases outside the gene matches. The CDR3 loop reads CASKKGQAPGGYTF. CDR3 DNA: TGTGCCAGCAAAAAAGGACAGGCCCCGGGGGGCTACACCTTC.

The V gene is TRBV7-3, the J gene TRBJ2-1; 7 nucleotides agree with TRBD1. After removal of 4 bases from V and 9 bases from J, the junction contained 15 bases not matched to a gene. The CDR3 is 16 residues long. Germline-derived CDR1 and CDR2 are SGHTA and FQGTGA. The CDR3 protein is CASSYLTGRGIGEQFF. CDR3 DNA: TGTGCCAGCAGCTATTTGACAGGGAGAGGAATAGGTGAGCAGTTCTTC.

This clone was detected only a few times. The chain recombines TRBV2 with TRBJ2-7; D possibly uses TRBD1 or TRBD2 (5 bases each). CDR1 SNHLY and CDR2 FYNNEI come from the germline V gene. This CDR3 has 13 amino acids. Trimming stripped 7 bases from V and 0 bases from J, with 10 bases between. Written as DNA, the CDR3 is TGTGCCAGCATACGGGACGGCTCCTACGAGCAGTACTTC. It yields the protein CASIRDGSYEQYF.

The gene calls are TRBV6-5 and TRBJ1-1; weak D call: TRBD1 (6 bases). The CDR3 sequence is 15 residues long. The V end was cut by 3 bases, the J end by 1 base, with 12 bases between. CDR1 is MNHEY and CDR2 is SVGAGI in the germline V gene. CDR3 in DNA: TGTGCCAGCAGTTATGGGGACACATCGAACACTGAAGCTTTCTTT. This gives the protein CASSYGDTSNTEAFF.

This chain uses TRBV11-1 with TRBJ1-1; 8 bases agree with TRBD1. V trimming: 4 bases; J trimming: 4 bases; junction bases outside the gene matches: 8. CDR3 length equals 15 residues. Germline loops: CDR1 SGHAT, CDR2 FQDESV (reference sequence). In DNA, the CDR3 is TGTGCCAGCAGCTCAACCACAGGGGGAGGCACTGAAGCTTTCTTT. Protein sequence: CASSSTTGGGTEAFF.

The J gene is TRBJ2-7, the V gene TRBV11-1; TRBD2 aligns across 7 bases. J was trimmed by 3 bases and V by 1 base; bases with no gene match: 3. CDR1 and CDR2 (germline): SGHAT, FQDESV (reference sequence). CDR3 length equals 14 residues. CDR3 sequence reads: CASSLEGGIYEQYF. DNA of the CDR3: TGTGCCAGCAGCTTAGAGGGAGGGATCTACGAGCAGTACTTC.

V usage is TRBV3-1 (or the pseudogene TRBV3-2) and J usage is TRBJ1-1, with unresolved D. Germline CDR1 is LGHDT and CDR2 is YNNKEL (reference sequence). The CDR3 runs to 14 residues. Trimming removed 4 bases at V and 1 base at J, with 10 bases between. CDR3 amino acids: CASSPGARNTEAFF. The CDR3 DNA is TGTGCCAGCAGCCCAGGCGCACGGAACACTGAAGCTTTCTTT.

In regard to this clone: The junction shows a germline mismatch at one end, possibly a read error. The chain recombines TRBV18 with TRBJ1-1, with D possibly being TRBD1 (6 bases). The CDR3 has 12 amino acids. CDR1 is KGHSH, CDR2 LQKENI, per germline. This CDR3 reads CASSPPMGGTTF. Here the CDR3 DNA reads TGTGCCAGCTCACCCCCTATGGGCGGGACAACTTTT.

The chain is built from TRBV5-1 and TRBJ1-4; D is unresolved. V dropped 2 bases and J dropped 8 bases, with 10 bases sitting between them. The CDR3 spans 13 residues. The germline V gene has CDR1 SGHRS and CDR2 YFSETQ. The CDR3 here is CASSLEGHEKLFF. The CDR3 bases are TGCGCCAGCAGCTTAGAAGGGCACGAAAAACTGTTTTTT.

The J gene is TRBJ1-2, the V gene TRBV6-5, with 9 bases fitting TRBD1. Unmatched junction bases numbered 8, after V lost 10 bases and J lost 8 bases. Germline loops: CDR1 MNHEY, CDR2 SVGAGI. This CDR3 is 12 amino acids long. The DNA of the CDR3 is TGTGCCATCCCAGCCGGGACAGGGGGCTACACCTTC. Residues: CAIPAGTGGYTF.

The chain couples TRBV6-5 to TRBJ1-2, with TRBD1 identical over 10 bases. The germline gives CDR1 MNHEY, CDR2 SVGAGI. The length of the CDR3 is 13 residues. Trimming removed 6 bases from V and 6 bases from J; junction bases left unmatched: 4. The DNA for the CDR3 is TGTGCCAGCAGGCGGGACAGGGGAAATGGCTACACCTTC. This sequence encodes CASRRDRGNGYTF.

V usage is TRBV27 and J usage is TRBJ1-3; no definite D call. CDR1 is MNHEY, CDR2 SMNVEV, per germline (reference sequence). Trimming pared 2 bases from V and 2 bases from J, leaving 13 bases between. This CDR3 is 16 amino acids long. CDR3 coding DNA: TGTGCCAGCAGTTTACGACCCCTAGCACCTGGAAACACCATATATTTT. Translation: CASSLRPLAPGNTIYF.

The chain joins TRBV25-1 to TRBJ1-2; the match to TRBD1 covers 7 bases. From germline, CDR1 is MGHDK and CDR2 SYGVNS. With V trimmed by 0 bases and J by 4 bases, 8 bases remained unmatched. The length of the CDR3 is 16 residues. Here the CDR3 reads CASSEYGSGGAYGYTF. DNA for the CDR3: TGTGCCAGCAGTGAATATGGGTCAGGGGGAGCCTATGGCTACACCTTC.

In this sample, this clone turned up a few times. The CDR3 bases are TGTGCCAGCAGCCAAGATCATAGGGGACTAGCGGGGGGGCTCAGGAACATTCAGTACTTC. It is translated as CASSQDHRGLAGGLRNIQYF. V usage is TRBV4-2 and J usage is TRBJ2-4, with 16 bases matching TRBD2. Germline-derived CDR1 and CDR2 are LGHNA and YNFKEQ. With V trimmed by 0 bases and J by 7 bases, 12 bases remained unmatched. CDR3 length equals 20 residues.

The CDR3 protein is CASSPREGNGEKLFF. Here the CDR3 DNA reads TGTGCCAGCTCACCCCGGGAGGGGAACGGGGAAAAACTGTTTTTT. The J gene is TRBJ1-4, the V gene TRBV18; D possibly corresponds to TRBD1 (5 bases). This CDR3 spans 15 amino acids. V was pared by 3 bases and J by 8 bases, with 16 bases between. Germline V CDR1 and CDR2: KGHSH, LQKENI.

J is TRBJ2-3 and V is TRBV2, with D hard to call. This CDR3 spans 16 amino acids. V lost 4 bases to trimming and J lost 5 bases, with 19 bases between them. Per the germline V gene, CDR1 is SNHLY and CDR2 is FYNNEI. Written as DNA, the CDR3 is TGTGCCAGCAGTGTAGCCTTTGTCACTGCTCTAGATACGCAGTATTTT. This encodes CASSVAFVTALDTQYF.

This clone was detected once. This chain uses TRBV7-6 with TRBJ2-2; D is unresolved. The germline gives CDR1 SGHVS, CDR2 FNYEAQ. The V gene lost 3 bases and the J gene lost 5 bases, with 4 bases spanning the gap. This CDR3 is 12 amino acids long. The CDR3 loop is CASSFGTGELFF. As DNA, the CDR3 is TGTGCCAGCAGCTTCGGGACCGGGGAGCTGTTTTTT.